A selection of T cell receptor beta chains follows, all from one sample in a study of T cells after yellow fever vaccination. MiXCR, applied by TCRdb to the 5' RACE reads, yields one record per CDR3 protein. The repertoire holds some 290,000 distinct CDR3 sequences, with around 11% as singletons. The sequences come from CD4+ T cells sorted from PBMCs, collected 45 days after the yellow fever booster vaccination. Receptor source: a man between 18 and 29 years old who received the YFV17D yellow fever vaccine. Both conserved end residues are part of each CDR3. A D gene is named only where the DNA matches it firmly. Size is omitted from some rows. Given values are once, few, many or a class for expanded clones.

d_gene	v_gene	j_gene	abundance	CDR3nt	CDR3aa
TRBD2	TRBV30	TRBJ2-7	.	TGTGCCTGGAGAAGAGCGGGGGGGAATTACGAGCAGTACTTC	CAWRRAGGNYEQYF
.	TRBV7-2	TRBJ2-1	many	TGTGCCAGCAGCCCCCTAGGGTCTAGCGCGGGGAAAAAGCAGTTCTTC	CASSPLGSSAGKKQFF
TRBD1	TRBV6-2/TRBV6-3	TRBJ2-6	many	TGTGCCAGCAGTCGTAGCCGGGACAGGTGGACTGGGGCCAACGTCCTGACTTTC	CASSRSRDRWTGANVLTF
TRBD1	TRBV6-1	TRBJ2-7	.	TGTGCCAGCAGTGAAGGCGTTGGCAGGGGGAGCTCCTACGAGCAGTACTTC	CASSEGVGRGSSYEQYF
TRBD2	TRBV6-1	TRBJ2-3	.	TGTGCCAGCAGTGAGGTTTTGTTTAGCGGGGGGTATTTT	CASSEVLFSGGYF
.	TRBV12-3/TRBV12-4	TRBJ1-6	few	TGTGCCAGCAGTTTCAGGGTGAAAAATTCACCCCTCCACTTT	CASSFRVKNSPLHF
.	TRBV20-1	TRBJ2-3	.	TGCAGTGCTAGAGATAGCAGGGGCACAGATACGCAGTATTTT	CSARDSRGTDTQYF
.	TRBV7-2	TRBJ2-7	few	TGTGCCAGCAGCTTAGAAGTACAGGACTCCTACGAGCAGTACTTC	CASSLEVQDSYEQYF
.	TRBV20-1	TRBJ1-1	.	TGCAGTGCTAGGCCCCCCCGAGGGGGTAGCACTGAAGCTTTCTTT	CSARPPRGGSTEAFF
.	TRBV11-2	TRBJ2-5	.	TGTGCCAGCAGCTTAAGCCAGAAAGAGACCCAGTACTTC	CASSLSQKETQYF
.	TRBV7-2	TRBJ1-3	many	TGTGCCAGCAGTGGGCAGAGCTCTGGAAACACCATATATTTT	CASSGQSSGNTIYF
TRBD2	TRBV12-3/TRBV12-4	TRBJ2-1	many	TGTGCCAGCAAAGCGGGGGGTGGAAATGAGCAGTTCTTC	CASKAGGGNEQFF
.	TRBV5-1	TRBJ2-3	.	TGCGCCAGCAGCCGTGGGGCAGCTCTAAGCACAGATACGCAGTATTTT	CASSRGAALSTDTQYF
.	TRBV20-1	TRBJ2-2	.	TGCAGTGCTAGGAGTACGAACACCGGGGAGCTGTTTTTT	CSARSTNTGELFF
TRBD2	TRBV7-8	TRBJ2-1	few	TGTGCCAGCAGGCCAGCGGGGGGCAGCTATGAGCAGTTCTTC	CASRPAGGSYEQFF
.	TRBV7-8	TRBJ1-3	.	TGTGCCAGCAGCGGCCAGGGGCTCAGCACCATATATTTT	CASSGQGLSTIYF
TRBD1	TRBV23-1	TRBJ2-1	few	TGCGCCAGCAGCCTAATCGGACAGGAGCCCCTTTACAATGAGCAGTTCTTC	CASSLIGQEPLYNEQFF
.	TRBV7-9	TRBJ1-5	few	TGTGCCAGCAGCTTAGAGATTGGGCAGGGAGGTCAGCCCCAGCATTTT	CASSLEIGQGGQPQHF
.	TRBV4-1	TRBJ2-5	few	TGCGCCAGCAGCCAACTTAGGGGGTTTGAGACCCAGTACTTC	CASSQLRGFETQYF
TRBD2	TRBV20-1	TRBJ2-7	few	TGCAGTGCCCAGCCTAGCGGACTAGCAACCTACGAGCAGTACTTC	CSAQPSGLATYEQYF
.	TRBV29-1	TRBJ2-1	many	TGCAGCGTGGAGGTGTTGGGCAGCGACAATGAGCAGTTCTTC	CSVEVLGSDNEQFF
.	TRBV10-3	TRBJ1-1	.	TGTGCCATCAGTGTAAGGGCAGATAACACTGAAGCTTTCTTT	CAISVRADNTEAFF
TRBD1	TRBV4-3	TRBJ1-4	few	TGCGCCAGCAGCCCAGTTCTCGGAGACAGGGTTGGAAAACTGTTTTTT	CASSPVLGDRVGKLFF
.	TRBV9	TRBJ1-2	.	TGTGCCAGCAGCACTTGGACAGCAGCTAACTATGGCTACACCTTC	CASSTWTAANYGYTF
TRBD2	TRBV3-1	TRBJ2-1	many	TGTGCCAGCACAACAAGCGCCGGGACTAGGTGGGGTAATGAGCAGTTCTTC	CASTTSAGTRWGNEQFF
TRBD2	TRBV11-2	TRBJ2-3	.	TGTGCCAGCAGCTACATACTAGCGGGGGGGCTGGATACGCAGTATTTT	CASSYILAGGLDTQYF
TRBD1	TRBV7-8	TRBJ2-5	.	TGTGCCAGCAGCCGAGGACAGGGACAAGAGACCCAGTACTTC	CASSRGQGQETQYF
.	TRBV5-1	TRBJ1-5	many	TGCGCCAGCAGCTTAGGGTTTGGTGGGGGTAATCAGCCCCAGCATTTT	CASSLGFGGGNQPQHF
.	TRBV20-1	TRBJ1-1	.	TGCAGTGCAACAAGGACAGTGAACACTGAAGCTTTCTTT	CSATRTVNTEAFF
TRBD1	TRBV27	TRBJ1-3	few	TGTGCCAGCAGTAAGACAGGGGGAAACACCATATATTTT	CASSKTGGNTIYF
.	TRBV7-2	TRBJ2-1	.	TGTGCCAGCAGCTTAGCGCGCCGGGCGGGTATCGATGAGCAGTTCTTC	CASSLARRAGIDEQFF
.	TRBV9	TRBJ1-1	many	TGTGCCAGCAGCGTAGGAGGAGGGCAGAACACTGAAGCTTTCTTT	CASSVGGGQNTEAFF
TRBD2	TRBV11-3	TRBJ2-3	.	TGTGCCAGCAGCTTGGGAGGGGCTGTATCAGATACGCAGTATTTT	CASSLGGAVSDTQYF
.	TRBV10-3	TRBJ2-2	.	TGTGCCATCAGTGAGAGGGCCGGGGAGCTGTTTTTT	CAISERAGELFF
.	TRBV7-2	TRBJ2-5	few	TGTGCCAGCAGCTTAAGAGACAGAAACCAAGAGACCCAGTACTTC	CASSLRDRNQETQYF